This TCR beta chain was identified during a study of PD-1 blockade in classical Hodgkin lymphoma. Study summary: Nivolumab dosing for patients was 3 mg/kg, administered intravenously every 2 weeks.

No patient escaped relapse after autologous stem cell transplantation, and brentuximab vedotin exposure varied. Study findings and constraints: The study found complete responders had baseline diversity similar to newly diagnosed patients. CD4+ TCR diversity climbed significantly by C4D1, unlike CD8+ TCR diversity. Relapsed/refractory patients reportedly had lower baseline diversity than newly diagnosed patients.

Per germline, CDR1 SGHVS and CDR2 FQNEAQ. The junction had 7 bases not matched to a gene; V was cut back by 3 bases and J by 1 base. This CDR3 region has 16 residues. As regards this clone: Antigen: not known.

Measured with immunoSEQ multiplex PCR; TCRdb has only the in-frame clones, and not every one. The repertoire holds about 17,000 clones, approximately 68% seen once, with roughly 8% in the top ten. The sample in question was peripheral blood mononuclear cells (PBMCs), obtained before the second cycle of nivolumab. The TCR was taken from a human donor with classical Hodgkin lymphoma. The chain joins TRBV7-8 to TRBJ1-2, with 8 bases that match TRBD1. The CDR3, as DNA: TGTGCCAGCAGCTTTGACGGGACAGGCTTTAACTATGGCTACACCTTC. This codes for CASSFDGTGFNYGYTF.